The 25 T cell receptor beta chains reported below all come from one sample, sequenced in a study of Ad26.COV2.S vaccination and SARS-CoV-2 variants. Profiled with immunoSEQ multiplex PCR; TCRdb holds only in-frame clones, not every one. Counted here are 200,000 to 300,000 clones, approximately 88% occurring once; the ten biggest clones make up about 10%. Specified treatment: some 19 received Ad26.COV2.S at low or high dose, single or two shots; about 5 received placebo; per-sample allocation not given. On day 63 after the first injection, vaccine and placebo recipients gave samples. The sample in question was peripheral blood, obtained in a trial of Ad26.COV2.S vaccine versus placebo. The receptors come from a person between 18 and 65 years old who received the Ad26.COV2.S COVID-19 vaccine or a placebo.

The V call is TRBV7-9, the J call TRBJ2-3, with D unresolved. CDR1 is SEHNR, CDR2 FQNEAQ, per germline (reference sequence). V lost 5 bases and J lost 5, with 11 bases in between. This CDR3 has 13 amino acids. The CDR3 coding sequence is TGTGCCAGCAGCGCACGCTTATTAGATACGCAGTATTTT. This encodes CASSARLLDTQYF.

Details on this clone: At one end the junction does not follow the germline gene, possibly because of a read error. The chain links TRBV7-9 to TRBJ2-5, with 8 bases matching TRBD1. The CDR3 is 14 amino acids. From germline, CDR1 is SEHNR and CDR2 FQNEAQ (reference sequence). The CDR3 bases are TGTGCCAGCAACTTACAGGGGGGAGCGGAGACCCAGTACTTC. This codes for CASNLQGGAETQYF.

The J gene is TRBJ2-1, the V gene TRBV3-1 (or the pseudogene TRBV3-2); D uncertain. The V end was cut by 6 bases, the J end by 8 bases, with 17 bases between. Germline CDR1 reads LGHDT; CDR2 reads YNNKEL (reference sequence). The CDR3 has 14 residues. CDR3 protein: CASSSPNRMHEQFF. The CDR3 bases are TGTGCCAGCAGTTCACCAAATCGGATGCATGAGCAGTTCTTC.

This chain joins TRBV28 and TRBJ1-2; D not certain. Between the trimmed V and J ends, which lost 4 bases and 6 bases, there was a span of 12 bases. The CDR3 contains 13 residues. Looked up from germline, CDR1 is MDHEN and CDR2 is SYDVKM. CDR3 DNA sequence: TGTGCCAGCAGTTCGACGACGGACGATGGCTACACCTTC. This codes for CASSSTTDDGYTF.

V usage is TRBV28 and J usage is TRBJ1-1; tentatively, D is TRBD1 (5 bases). The CDR3 length is 15 residues. Trimming shortened V by 8 bases and J by 6 bases, and 22 bases separated the two germline ends. CDR1 and CDR2 from the germline V gene are MDHEN and SYDVKM. CDR3 protein: CASSPAQGLLAEAFF. As DNA, the CDR3 is TGTGCCAGCTCCCCCGCCCAGGGACTGTTGGCTGAAGCTTTCTTT.

This chain uses TRBV19 with TRBJ2-2; D is possibly TRBD1 or TRBD2 (6 bases each). The CDR3 extends over 15 amino acids. Per germline, CDR1 LNHDA and CDR2 SQIVND (reference sequence). V was clipped by 3 bases and J by 7 bases, with 15 bases between them. CDR3: CASSIEEGGSGELFF. CDR3 in DNA: TGTGCCAGTAGTATCGAAGAAGGGGGGAGCGGGGAGCTGTTTTTT.

V is TRBV2 and J is TRBJ1-5; D possibly corresponds to TRBD1 (5 bases). The CDR3 has 14 residues. Trimming shortened V by 6 bases and J by 9 bases, and 18 bases separated the two germline ends. From germline, CDR1 is SNHLY and CDR2 FYNNEI. CDR3 protein: CASRGPGPAGPQHF. CDR3 bases: TGTGCCAGCAGGGGGCCGGGACCCGCGGGGCCCCAGCATTTT.

The V call is TRBV3-1 (or the pseudogene TRBV3-2), the J call TRBJ2-3, with 7 nucleotides matching TRBD1. Trimming removed 4 bases from V and 2 bases from J; junction bases left unmatched: 6. Germline CDR1 and CDR2: LGHDT and YNNKEL (reference sequence). CDR3 length: 15 residues. As DNA, the CDR3 is TGTGCCAGCAGCCGACAGGGTCTTTACACAGATACGCAGTATTTT. It translates to CASSRQGLYTDTQYF.

This clone has more than one count but fewer than ten. The chain combines TRBV5-1 with TRBJ2-7; 7 positions agree with TRBD1. Germline-derived CDR1 and CDR2 are SGHRS and YFSETQ. There are 14 residues in the CDR3. V lost 5 bases, J lost 0 bases, and 5 bases stayed unmatched. The CDR3 region has the DNA TGCGCCAGCAGTCAGACAGGGAACTCCTACGAGCAGTACTTC. It translates to CASSQTGNSYEQYF.

There are a few counts of this clone. V and J are TRBV19 and TRBJ1-6, with D unclear. Germline CDR1 LNHDA, CDR2 SQIVND (reference sequence). This CDR3 is 14 amino acids long. V lost 7 bases and J 0 bases, leaving 7 bases between the germline ends. The CDR3 spells CASTISSYNSPLHF. In nucleotides, the CDR3 is TGTGCCAGTACGATCAGCTCCTATAATTCACCCCTCCACTTT. Using reference TRBV19 and TRBJ1-6 for the parts outside the CDR3, the full variable domain is DGGITQSPKYLFRKEGQNVTLSCEQNLNHDAMYWYRQDPGQGLRLIYYSQIVNDFQKGDIAEGYSVSREKKESFPLTVTSAQKNPTAFYLCASTISSYNSPLHFGNGTRLTVT.

The chain links TRBV5-1 to TRBJ1-2; 9 bases map to TRBD1. Germline-derived CDR1 and CDR2 are SGHRS and YFSETQ. The ends lost 4 bases at V and 5 bases at J; junction bases unmatched: 15. CDR3 size: 17 residues. CDR3 residues: CASSQFGTGPVLYGYTF. CDR3 coding DNA: TGCGCCAGCAGCCAGTTCGGGACAGGGCCTGTTCTTTATGGCTACACCTTC.

In this sample, this clone turned up once. The chain employs TRBV11-3 and TRBJ1-5; 9 bases agree with TRBD1. V gave up 3 bases and J gave up 6 bases; unmatched junction bases: 12. This CDR3 has 17 residues. Germline V gives CDR1 SGHNT, CDR2 YENEEA. CDR3 coding DNA: TGTGCCAGCAGCTTGGAGGGACAGGGAGTGGGAAGTCAGCCCCAGCATTTT. Residues: CASSLEGQGVGSQPQHF. The complete variable domain, with remaining parts taken from reference TRBV11-3 and TRBJ1-5, reads EAGVVQSPRYKIIEKKQPVAFWCNPISGHNTLYWYLQNLGQGPELLIRYENEEAVDDSQLPKDRFSAERLKGVDSTLKIQPAELGDSAVYLCASSLEGQGVGSQPQHFGDGTRLSIL.

The CDR3 nucleotides are TGTGCCAGCAGCTTAGCTGGGGGGCACGGCGCTAATAATTCACCCCTCCACTTT. Translating it yields CASSLAGGHGANNSPLHF. The genes are TRBV7-2 and TRBJ1-6; D may be TRBD1 (6 bases). Germline-derived CDR1 and CDR2 are SGHTA and FQGNSA. The CDR3 is 18 amino acids. Trimming took off 0 bases at V and 5 bases at J, with 17 bases between the two ends.

This chain joins TRBV21-1 and TRBJ2-7. TRBV21-1 is classified as a pseudogene. The CDR3 consists of 17 residues. CDR3 amino acids: CASSKVGGTLGPYEQYF. Here the CDR3 DNA reads TGTGCCAGCAGCAAAGTTGGGGGGACACTCGGGCCATACGAGCAGTACTTC.

The chain links TRBV7-2 to TRBJ2-3, with a possible D match to TRBD2 (6 bases). V was cut by 0 bases and J by 0 bases, with 10 bases left in between. Germline assignment: CDR1 SGHTA and CDR2 FQGNSA. This CDR3 comprises 16 residues. The CDR3 sequence: CASSLAGSGSTDTQYF. Here the CDR3 DNA reads TGTGCCAGCAGCTTAGCGGGGAGCGGGAGCACAGATACGCAGTATTTT.

This sequence joins TRBV27 and TRBJ2-5; D ambiguous. Per the germline V gene, CDR1 is MNHEY and CDR2 is SMNVEV (reference sequence). The V gene lost 3 bases and the J gene lost 4 bases, with 3 bases spanning the gap. There are 11 residues in the CDR3. This chain's CDR3 is CASSFAETQYF. The CDR3 region has the DNA TGTGCCAGCAGTTTTGCAGAGACCCAGTACTTC.

The chain uses TRBV4-3 and TRBJ1-4; D remains ambiguous. V was trimmed by 0 bases and J by 1 base, leaving 9 bases between them. The CDR3 length is 16 residues. The germline V gene has CDR1 LGHNA and CDR2 YSLEER. CDR3 in amino acids: CASSQDLVRTNEKLFF. CDR3 DNA sequence: TGCGCCAGCAGCCAAGATCTGGTTAGAACTAATGAAAAACTGTTTTTT.

The V call is TRBV5-8, the J call TRBJ1-1, with a weak D call TRBD1 (5 bases). The germline V gene has CDR1 SGHTS and CDR2 YDEGEE. The length of the CDR3 is 15 residues. The V gene lost 4 bases and the J gene lost 3 bases, with 16 bases spanning the gap. The CDR3: CASSKEGAWYTEAFF. The CDR3, as DNA: TGTGCCAGCAGCAAAGAAGGGGCTTGGTACACTGAAGCTTTCTTT.

V and J are TRBV10-1 and TRBJ2-3, with a possible D match to TRBD2 (5 bases). The CDR3 extends over 14 amino acids. The V end was cut by 3 bases, the J end by 1 base, with 8 bases between. Germline V gives CDR1 WNHNN, CDR2 SYGVQD (reference sequence). The CDR3 spells CASSEEGRTDTQYF. CDR3 bases: TGCGCCAGCAGTGAAGAGGGCCGCACAGATACGCAGTATTTT.

The chain combines TRBV9 with TRBJ1-1; D is unresolved. Trimming stripped 2 bases from V and 0 bases from J, with 8 bases between. Germline CDR1 reads SGDLS; CDR2 reads YYNGEE. The length of the CDR3 is 14 residues. The CDR3 here is CASSVGVMNTEAFF. The CDR3 DNA reads TGTGCCAGCAGCGTTGGGGTGATGAACACTGAAGCTTTCTTT. The whole variable domain, filled in from reference TRBV9 and TRBJ1-1, reads DSGVTQTPKHLITATGQRVTLRCSPRSGDLSVYWYQQSLDQGLQFLIQYYNGEERAKGNILERFSAQQFPDLHSELNLSSLELGDSALYFCASSVGVMNTEAFFGQGTRLTVV.

The rearrangement joins TRBV28 to TRBJ2-5; 11 bases fit TRBD2. V dropped 5 bases and J dropped 4; count of bases not matched to a gene: 6. The CDR3 runs 15 residues. Per the germline V gene, CDR1 is MDHEN and CDR2 is SYDVKM. The CDR3 nucleotides are TGTGCCAGCAGTCCTACTAGCGGGGGCCCAGAGACCCAGTACTTC. It codes for CASSPTSGGPETQYF.

The chain links TRBV30 to TRBJ1-4; 10 bases line up with TRBD1. The CDR3 is 14 amino acids. CDR1 and CDR2 from the germline V gene are GTSNPN and SVGIG (reference sequence). The ends lost 1 base at V and 10 bases at J; junction bases unmatched: 6. This CDR3 is CAWSAPDRGGKLFF. The CDR3 DNA is TGTGCCTGGAGTGCCCCGGACAGGGGGGGAAAACTGTTTTTT.

This clone has only one observation. The genes are TRBV6-5 and TRBJ2-1, with a weak D call TRBD1 (6 bases). V dropped 8 bases and J dropped 8 bases, with 22 bases sitting between them. This CDR3 has 15 amino acids. The germline V gene has CDR1 MNHEY and CDR2 SVGAGI. The CDR3 DNA sequence: TGTGCCAGCTGCCAACAGGGTCGGGTAGGAGATGAGCAGTTCTTC. Protein sequence: CASCQQGRVGDEQFF.

V is TRBV29-1 and J is TRBJ2-5, with TRBD1 matching over 7 bases. Germline CDR1 is SQVTM and CDR2 is ANQGSEA. This CDR3 spans 15 amino acids. After removal of 4 bases from V and 2 bases from J, the junction contained 10 bases not matched to a gene. CDR3 in amino acids: CSVAEPGTVQETQYF. As DNA, the CDR3 is TGCAGCGTTGCTGAACCCGGGACAGTACAAGAGACCCAGTACTTC.

This chain joins TRBV15 and TRBJ2-5; D uncertain. Per the germline V gene, CDR1 is LNHNV and CDR2 is YYDKDF (reference sequence). The CDR3 has 15 amino acids. Trimming took 1 base from V and 1 from J, leaving 10 bases between them. The CDR3 reads CATSRVGGSQETQYF. In DNA form, the CDR3 reads TGTGCCACCAGCAGAGTTGGTGGGTCCCAAGAGACCCAGTACTTC.